These 21 T cell receptor beta chains originate from one sample sequenced in a study of blood T cell repertoires in COVID-19. Only in-frame clones appear in the TCRdb table, and some are missing; sequencing was by immunoSEQ multiplex PCR. The sample includes 20,000 to 30,000 clones, 86% of them seen just once. Sequencing was performed on peripheral blood. These receptors were obtained from an elderly woman with acute or convalescent COVID-19.

This clone was seen more than once but under ten times. J is TRBJ2-7 and V is TRBV5-6, with a possible D match to TRBD1 (6 bases). V was cut by 0 bases and J by 7 bases, with 8 bases left in between. Germline-derived CDR1 and CDR2 are SGHDT and YYEEEE. The CDR3 extends over 12 amino acids. CDR3 sequence reads: CASSLGGGEQYF. CDR3 nucleotides: TGTGCCAGCAGCTTGGGAGGGGGAGAGCAGTACTTC. The variable domain in full, with the rest retrieved from reference TRBV5-6 and TRBJ2-7, is DAGVTQSPTHLIKTRGQQVTLRCSPKSGHDTVSWYQQALGQGPQFIFQYYEEEERQRGNFPDRFSGHQFPNYSSELNVNALLLGDSALYLCASSLGGGEQYFGPGTRLTVT.

This clone is judged medium-sized. The chain joins TRBV5-4 to TRBJ2-7; D may be TRBD1 (6 bases). The germline V and J ends were trimmed by 4 bases and 0 bases, with 17 bases remaining between them. In germline, CDR1 is SGHNT, CDR2 YYREEE (reference sequence). The length of the CDR3 is 16 residues. The CDR3 region is CASSPRTATSSYEQYF. CDR3 in DNA: TGTGCCAGCAGCCCCCGGACAGCAACGAGCTCCTACGAGCAGTACTTC.

This chain joins TRBV10-1 and TRBJ2-3; D unresolved. Germline CDR1 and CDR2: WNHNN and SYGVQD (reference sequence). V lost 2 bases to trimming and J lost 2 bases, with 5 bases between them. This CDR3 contains 13 residues. The CDR3 nucleotides are TGCGCCAGCAGTGAGCCGTTCACAGATACGCAGTATTTT. Translation: CASSEPFTDTQYF.

The chain combines TRBV2 with TRBJ2-3; TRBD1 aligns across 9 bases. Germline V gene data show CDR1 as SNHLY and CDR2 as FYNNEI. The CDR3 spans 12 residues. Trimming cost V 6 bases and J 6 bases; bases outside gene matches: 1. Here the CDR3 reads CASRGTGDTQYF. In DNA form, the CDR3 reads TGTGCCAGCAGGGGGACAGGGGATACGCAGTATTTT.

The rearrangement links TRBV7-2 to TRBJ1-5; possible D gene TRBD1, 6 bases. The CDR3 runs to 14 residues. Trimming took off 5 bases at V and 6 bases at J, with 14 bases between the two ends. Germline V gives CDR1 SGHTA, CDR2 FQGNSA. The CDR3 sequence: CASSRGQSVQPQHF. CDR3 DNA sequence: TGTGCCAGCAGCAGAGGACAGTCGGTTCAGCCCCAGCATTTT.

The rearrangement joins TRBV5-5 to TRBJ1-2; TRBD1 is a possible D gene (6 bases). V dropped 0 bases and J dropped 5 bases, with 14 bases sitting between them. The CDR3 has 15 amino acids. Germline-derived CDR1 and CDR2 are SGHKS and YYEKEE (reference sequence). CDR3 amino acids: CASSLVGPQGYGYTF. The DNA of the CDR3 is TGTGCCAGCAGCTTGGTGGGGCCCCAGGGGTATGGCTACACCTTC.

The chain links TRBV7-9 to TRBJ1-5, with TRBD1 matching 7 bases. Trimming removed 1 base from V and 0 bases from J; junction bases left unmatched: 3. Germline CDR1 is SEHNR and CDR2 is FQNEAQ (reference sequence). The CDR3 totals 16 residues. The CDR3 sequence is CASSLGQGDSNQPQHF. The CDR3 DNA reads as TGTGCCAGCAGCTTAGGACAGGGAGATAGCAATCAGCCCCAGCATTTT.

In this sample, this clone turned up once. The rearrangement links TRBV4-3 to TRBJ1-4, with a weak D call TRBD1 (5 bases). Trimming stripped 1 base from V and 11 bases from J, with 17 bases between. The CDR3 runs 15 residues. CDR1 LGHNA and CDR2 YSLEER come from the germline V gene. CDR3 amino acids: CASSQGTRGFLKLFF. The CDR3 nucleotides read TGCGCCAGCAGCCAAGGGACACGTGGTTTTCTTAAACTGTTTTTT.

The CDR3 protein is CATGGGGQNIQYF. In DNA form, the CDR3 reads TGTGCCACTGGAGGCGGGGGACAAAACATTCAGTACTTC. The chain is built from TRBV10-3 and TRBJ2-4; 7 nucleotides match TRBD2. CDR3 length: 13 amino acids. Germline CDR1 is ENHRY and CDR2 is SYGVKD. Unmatched junction bases numbered 8, after V lost 10 bases and J lost 5 bases.

This rearrangement joins TRBV25-1 to TRBJ1-5; 8 bases are a match to TRBD1. V dropped 1 base and J dropped 5; count of bases not matched to a gene: 4. The CDR3 spans 15 residues. CDR1 and CDR2 from the germline V gene are MGHDK and SYGVNS. The CDR3 DNA follows: TGTGCCAGCAGTGAATCCGGCAGGGGGCATCAGCCCCAGCATTTT. Amino acids: CASSESGRGHQPQHF.

This clone has a handful of counts. The genes are TRBV4-1 and TRBJ1-2, with a weak D call TRBD1 (6 bases). Germline-derived CDR1 and CDR2 are MGHRA and YSYEKL. The CDR3 contains 14 residues. Between the trimmed V and J ends, which lost 0 bases and 8 bases, there was a span of 13 bases. The CDR3 protein is CASSQDRGALGYTF. The DNA of the CDR3 is TGCGCCAGCAGCCAAGATCGGGGGGCTTTGGGCTACACCTTC.

The genes are TRBV18 and TRBJ1-1; 9 bases fit TRBD1. V gave up 5 bases and J gave up 4 bases; unmatched junction bases: 11. The CDR3 is 16 residues long. Per the germline V gene, CDR1 is KGHSH and CDR2 is LQKENI. The CDR3 DNA sequence: TGTGCCAGCTCAAGTCCCGGGACAGGGTCGGGCACTGAAGCTTTCTTT. The encoded protein is CASSSPGTGSGTEAFF.

CDR3 coding DNA: TGTGCCAGCAGCTCTCAGGGCGTCCTAGCCAAAAACATTCAGTACTTC. This codes for CASSSQGVLAKNIQYF. The genes are TRBV7-2 and TRBJ2-4, with D possibly TRBD1 on 5 matching bases. CDR1 is SGHTA, CDR2 FQGNSA, per germline. V was trimmed by 4 bases and J by 0 bases, leaving 13 bases between them. This CDR3 contains 16 residues.

CDR3 sequence: CASSELADNNEQFF. The CDR3 DNA reads TGTGCCAGCAGTGAATTAGCGGATAACAATGAGCAGTTCTTC. The chain joins TRBV2 to TRBJ2-1, with a tentative D call TRBD2 (6 bases). V lost 2 bases and J 5 bases, leaving 10 bases between the germline ends. Germline CDR1 and CDR2: SNHLY and FYNNEI. This CDR3 is built from 14 residues.

The chain employs TRBV25-1 and TRBJ2-5; 13 nucleotides align to TRBD2. CDR1 and CDR2 from the germline V gene are MGHDK and SYGVNS. J gave up 5 bases and V 2 bases, and 11 bases lay outside the gene matches. The CDR3 length is 18 residues. The CDR3 here is CASSEGRLAGGRGETQYF. DNA for the CDR3: TGTGCCAGCAGTGAAGGAAGACTAGCGGGAGGCCGCGGGGAGACCCAGTACTTC. The full variable domain, completed using reference TRBV25-1 and TRBJ2-5, is EADIYQTPRYLVIGTGKKITLECSQTMGHDKMYWYQQDPGMELHLIHYSYGVNSTEKGDLSSESTVSRIRTEHFPLTLESARPSHTSQYLCASSEGRLAGGRGETQYFGPGTRLLVL.

The V gene is TRBV6-6, the J gene TRBJ1-1; 7 nucleotides agree with TRBD1. Trimming removed 6 bases from V and 6 bases from J; junction bases left unmatched: 4. The CDR3 is made up of 12 amino acids. Germline CDR1 and CDR2: MNHNY and SVGAGI (reference sequence). This CDR3 is CASSTGTAEAFF. In DNA form, the CDR3 reads TGTGCCAGCAGCACTGGGACAGCTGAAGCTTTCTTT.

The chain employs TRBV4-3 and TRBJ2-1; D gene unclear. Trimming took 0 bases from V and 8 from J, leaving 14 bases between them. The CDR3 has 15 amino acids. Germline loops: CDR1 LGHNA, CDR2 YSLEER. This chain's CDR3 is CASSQDLNLDYEQFF. CDR3 sequence (DNA): TGCGCCAGCAGCCAAGATCTAAACTTAGACTATGAGCAGTTCTTC.

The V and J genes are TRBV5-1 and TRBJ2-2; 9 bases agree with TRBD2. V lost 5 bases and J lost 6; bases outside the gene matches: 2. Germline-derived CDR1 and CDR2 are SGHRS and YFSETQ. CDR3 size: 13 residues. The CDR3 sequence: CASRREGAGELFF. CDR3 bases: TGCGCCAGCAGGCGGGAGGGAGCCGGGGAGCTGTTTTTT.

The rearrangement joins TRBV29-1 to TRBJ1-2, with D unclear. This CDR3 has 15 amino acids. V lost 0 bases and J 5 bases, leaving 16 bases between the germline ends. Germline assignment: CDR1 SQVTM and CDR2 ANQGSEA. The CDR3 DNA reads TGCAGCGTTGAAGACTGGTTGGCAGATGTATATGGCTACACCTTC. This codes for CSVEDWLADVYGYTF.

V gene TRBV14 combines with J gene TRBJ2-5; TRBD1 might be the D (6 bases). Deletions cut 0 bases from V and 1 base from J, with 12 bases between. The CDR3 consists of 16 residues. Germline lookup yields CDR1 SGHDN and CDR2 FVKESK. In DNA, the CDR3 is TGTGCCAGCAGCCAAGACACAGGGAGCTCCCAAGAGACCCAGTACTTC. This codes for CASSQDTGSSQETQYF.

The gene calls are TRBV5-4 and TRBJ2-7; 8 nucleotides line up with TRBD1. The CDR3 has 14 amino acids. Trimming at V came to 4 bases and at J to 1 base, leaving 4 bases not matched to a gene. The V gene's germline CDR1 is SGHNT and CDR2 YYREEE (reference sequence). The CDR3 region is CASSRGQESYEQYF. The CDR3 coding sequence is TGTGCCAGCAGCCGGGGACAGGAGTCCTACGAGCAGTACTTC.